These 17 T cell receptor beta chains originate from one sample sequenced in a study of T cell repertoires in cytomegalovirus infection. The antigens these receptors bind are not known. MiXCR, applied by TCRdb to the reads, yields one record per CDR3 protein. The sample includes tens of thousands of distinct CDR3 sequences, 22% of them seen just once. What was sequenced was PBMCs, sequenced either directly or after in vitro stimulation (not recorded which). These receptors all stem from a human donor in good health (CMV status not recorded). Some clones in this sample may be carry-over from other donors' samples.

V and J are TRBV4-2 and TRBJ2-4, with D perhaps matching TRBD2 (5 bases). The CDR3 loop spans 16 amino acids. The V and J ends lost 1 base and 7 bases respectively, with 17 bases between them. Germline V gene data show CDR1 as LGHNA and CDR2 as YNFKEQ. CDR3 in DNA: TGTGCCAGCAGCCAAGCCCGGGGTGGTGTCGGGAACATTCAGTACTTC. Amino acid sequence: CASSQARGGVGNIQYF.

This clonotype was found a few times. V and J are TRBV4-1 and TRBJ1-2; D remains ambiguous. The CDR3 is 15 amino acids. V was clipped by 1 base and J by 2 bases, with 11 bases between them. Germline CDR1 is MGHRA and CDR2 is YSYEKL. CDR3 amino acids: CASSQGERTNYGYTF. CDR3 DNA: TGCGCCAGCAGCCAAGGGGAGAGGACCAACTATGGCTACACCTTC.

The rearrangement links TRBV7-8 to TRBJ2-1; D gene unclear. Germline CDR1 is SGHVS and CDR2 is FQNEAQ. CDR3 size: 14 residues. The V end lost 1 base, the J end lost 9 bases, and 13 bases lay between the germline ends. The CDR3 here is CASSLELSSGEQFF. The CDR3 DNA follows: TGTGCCAGCAGCTTAGAGTTGAGCTCCGGTGAGCAGTTCTTC.

This clonotype was picked up a small number of times. This rearrangement joins TRBV20-1 to TRBJ1-2; a weak D match, TRBD1 (6 bases). Germline assignment: CDR1 DFQATT and CDR2 SNEGSKA (reference sequence). Trimming stripped 3 bases from V and 8 bases from J, with 16 bases between. CDR3 size: 13 residues. CDR3 protein: CSASDRQAPGYTF. The CDR3 DNA follows: TGCAGTGCTAGCGACCGACAGGCCCCAGGCTACACCTTC.

This clonotype was seen more than once but under ten times. The chain couples TRBV6-2 or TRBV6-3 to TRBJ2-3, with D perhaps TRBD2 (6 bases). V was shortened by 2 bases and J by 2 bases, with 17 bases between the two germline ends. The CDR3 covers 17 residues. Germline V CDR1 and CDR2: MNHEY, SVGEGT. The CDR3 DNA reads TGTGCCAGCAGTTACGATTTTTCGCGGGACCTCACAGATACGCAGTATTTT. Encoded protein: CASSYDFSRDLTDTQYF.

The rearrangement links TRBV19 to TRBJ2-5; D is ambiguous. CDR1 is LNHDA and CDR2 is SQIVND in the germline V gene (reference sequence). V was shortened by 4 bases and J by 0 bases, with 6 bases between the two germline ends. This CDR3 has 13 amino acids. In DNA form, the CDR3 reads TGTGCCAGTAGTAGGGGTAACCAAGAGACCCAGTACTTC. It is translated as CASSRGNQETQYF.

This rearrangement joins TRBV6-6 to TRBJ1-4; 7 nucleotides line up with TRBD1. V lost 4 bases to trimming and J lost 8 bases; unmatched junction nucleotides: 13. Germline CDR1 and CDR2: MNHNY and SVGAGI (reference sequence). The CDR3 spans 16 residues. CDR3 amino acids: CASSFDSDRAEEKLFF. The DNA of the CDR3 is TGTGCCAGCAGTTTCGACTCAGACAGGGCTGAAGAAAAACTGTTTTTT.

The chain employs TRBV7-4 and TRBJ1-2; 7 nucleotides line up with TRBD1. The CDR3 sequence is 13 residues long. Germline CDR1 and CDR2: SGHVT and SQSDAQ. Unmatched junction bases numbered 7, after V lost 4 bases and J lost 8 bases. CDR3 nucleotides: TGTGCCAGCAGCTACAGACAGGGCGACGGCTACACCTTC. This translates into CASSYRQGDGYTF.

The chain links TRBV6-2 or TRBV6-3 to TRBJ2-7; unclear D gene. This CDR3 contains 14 residues. Between the trimmed V and J ends, which lost 5 bases and 7 bases, there was a span of 18 bases. Germline-derived CDR1 and CDR2 are MNHEY and SVGEGT. The CDR3 DNA sequence: TGTGCCAGCAGTCGAGAAACCGCAAGAGAGGAGCAGTACGTC. Translating it yields CASSRETAREEQYV.

This clonotype was found many times. The rearrangement joins TRBV7-2 to TRBJ2-7; 7 bases line up with TRBD2. V trimming: 3 bases; J trimming: 2 bases; junction bases outside the gene matches: 7. The length of the CDR3 is 15 residues. Germline V gene lookup returns CDR1 SGHTA and CDR2 FQGNSA. CDR3 loop: CASSFDSTSAYEQYF. CDR3 bases: TGTGCCAGCAGCTTTGACTCTACTAGCGCCTACGAGCAGTACTTC.

This clonotype came up many times. The chain has TRBV6-2 or TRBV6-3 and TRBJ1-1, with D hard to call. The CDR3 extends over 13 amino acids. Germline lookup yields CDR1 MNHEY and CDR2 SVGEGT. The V and J ends lost 3 bases and 1 base respectively, with 6 bases between them. The DNA of the CDR3 is TGTGCCAGCAGTTATCCGGGGAACACTGAAGCTTTCTTT. The encoded protein is CASSYPGNTEAFF.

This clonotype was picked up a small number of times. The rearrangement links TRBV7-3 to TRBJ2-1, with D possibly being TRBD2 (6 bases). Trimming took 5 bases from V and 4 from J, leaving 15 bases between them. CDR3 length equals 15 residues. Germline V CDR1 and CDR2: SGHTA, FQGTGA. The CDR3 protein is CASSREGRPYNEQFF. The CDR3 DNA reads TGTGCCAGCAGCCGCGAGGGGAGGCCATACAATGAGCAGTTCTTC.

A few counts support this clonotype. The chain combines TRBV5-4 with TRBJ1-2; unclear D gene. Germline V gives CDR1 SGHNT, CDR2 YYREEE (reference sequence). This CDR3 contains 11 residues. Between the trimmed V and J ends, which lost 1 base and 10 bases, there was a span of 8 bases. The CDR3 DNA is TGTGCCAGCAGCTTGCAGAGCTACTACACCTTC. Its translation: CASSLQSYYTF.

The table lists this clonotype with a few counts. The J gene is TRBJ1-2, the V gene TRBV12-3 or TRBV12-4, with D tentatively TRBD1 (5 bases). Trimming left V 1 base short and J 4 bases short, with 10 bases between. The CDR3 is made up of 14 amino acids. The CDR3 loop reads CASSLGARGYGYTF. The CDR3 nucleotides read TGTGCCAGCAGTTTAGGGGCGAGGGGCTATGGCTACACCTTC.

This clonotype was seen only a few times. V gene TRBV12-3 or TRBV12-4 combines with J gene TRBJ2-5; D remains ambiguous. The CDR3 contains 12 residues. Trimming removed 2 bases from V and 5 bases from J, with 6 bases in between. The DNA for the CDR3 is TGTGCCAGCAGTTTACACTGGGAGACCCAGTACTTC. It encodes CASSLHWETQYF.

This clonotype was counted at least ten times. This chain uses TRBV7-2 with TRBJ2-5, with TRBD2 matching over 13 bases. The germline V gene has CDR1 SGHTA and CDR2 FQGNSA. This CDR3 spans 16 amino acids. Losses at the gene ends were 5 bases for V and 5 bases for J; bases not matched to a gene: 8. CDR3 DNA: TGTGCCAGCAGCCCCACTAGCGGGAGGGCCAAGGAGACCCAGTACTTC. Translating it yields CASSPTSGRAKETQYF.

The chain couples TRBV7-6 to TRBJ1-5, with TRBD1 identical over 8 bases. V shed 1 base, J shed 1 base, and the junction held 9 bases outside the gene matches. Germline V gene data show CDR1 as SGHVS and CDR2 as FNYEAQ. The CDR3 is 18 residues long. CDR3: CASSLVRTGTGSNQPQHF. The CDR3 bases are TGTGCCAGCAGCTTAGTTAGGACAGGGACGGGAAGCAATCAGCCCCAGCATTTT.